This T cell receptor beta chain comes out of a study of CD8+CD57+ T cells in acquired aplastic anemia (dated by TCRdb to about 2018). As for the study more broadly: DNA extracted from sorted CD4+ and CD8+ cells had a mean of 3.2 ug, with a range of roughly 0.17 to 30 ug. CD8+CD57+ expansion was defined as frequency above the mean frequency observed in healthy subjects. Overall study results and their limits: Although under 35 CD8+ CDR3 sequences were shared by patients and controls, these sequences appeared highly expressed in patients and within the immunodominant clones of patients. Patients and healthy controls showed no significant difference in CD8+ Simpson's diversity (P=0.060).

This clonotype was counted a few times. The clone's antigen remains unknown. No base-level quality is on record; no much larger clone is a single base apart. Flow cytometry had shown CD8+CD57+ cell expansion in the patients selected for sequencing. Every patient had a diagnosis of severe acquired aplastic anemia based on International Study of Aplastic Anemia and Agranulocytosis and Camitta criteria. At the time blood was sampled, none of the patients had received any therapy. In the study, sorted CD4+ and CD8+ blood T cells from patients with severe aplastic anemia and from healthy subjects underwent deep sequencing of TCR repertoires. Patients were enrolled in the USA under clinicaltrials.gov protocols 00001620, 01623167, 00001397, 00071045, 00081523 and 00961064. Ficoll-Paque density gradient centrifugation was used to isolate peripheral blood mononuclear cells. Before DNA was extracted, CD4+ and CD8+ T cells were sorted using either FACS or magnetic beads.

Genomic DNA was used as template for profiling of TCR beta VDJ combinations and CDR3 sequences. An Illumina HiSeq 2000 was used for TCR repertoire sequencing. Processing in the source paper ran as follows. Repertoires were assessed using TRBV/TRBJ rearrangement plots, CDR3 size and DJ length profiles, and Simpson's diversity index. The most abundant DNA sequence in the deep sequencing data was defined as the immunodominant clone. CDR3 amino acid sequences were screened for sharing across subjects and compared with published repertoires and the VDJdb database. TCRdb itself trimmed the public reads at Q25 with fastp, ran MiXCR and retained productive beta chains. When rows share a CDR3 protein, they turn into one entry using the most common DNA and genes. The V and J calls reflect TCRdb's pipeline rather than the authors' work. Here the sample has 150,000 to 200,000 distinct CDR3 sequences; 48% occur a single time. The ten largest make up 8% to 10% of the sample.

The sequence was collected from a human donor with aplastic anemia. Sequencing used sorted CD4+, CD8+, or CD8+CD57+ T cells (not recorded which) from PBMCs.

The nucleotide sequence is given as TGTGCCAGCAGCTTGGGAAGACTAGTACGGCAAGAGACCCAGTACTTC. Translated, it gives CASSLGRLVRQETQYF. The chain is made from TRBV7-7 and TRBJ2-5; the D gene is perhaps TRBD2, on 6 matching bases. Spanning cysteine to phenylalanine, the CDR3 consists of 16 amino acids. The DNA shown is the 48-base CDR3, in frame from base 1. CDR1 and CDR2 (SSHAT, FNYEAQ) derive from the germline V gene (reference sequence). Deletion took 3 bases off V and 2 bases off J, with a span of 16 bases between the germline ends.